A selection of T cell receptor beta chains follows, all from one sample in a study of blood T cell repertoires in COVID-19. The table came from immunoSEQ multiplex PCR; TCRdb's copy has only in-frame clones and leaves some out. The sample lists 100,000 to 150,000 clones; almost 85% were seen once. Sample: peripheral blood. The receptors originated from a man between 60 and 75 years old with acute or convalescent COVID-19. Both conserved end residues are part of each CDR3. D genes are given only for firm matches. The size entry is marked missing in some rows and otherwise reads once, few, many or a size class.

v_call	clone_size	d_call	j_call	cdr3_length	cdr3_nt	cdr3_aa
TRBV3-1/TRBV3-2	NA	NA	TRBJ1-2	13	TGTGCCAGCAGCCAAACCGGACAGTATGGCTACACCTTC	CASSQTGQYGYTF
TRBV7-8	NA	NA	TRBJ1-3	15	TGTGCCAGCAGCGGCGGGTCGTCGTTTGGAAACACCATATATTTT	CASSGGSSFGNTIYF
TRBV3-1/TRBV3-2	NA	NA	TRBJ2-2	16	TGTGCCAGCAGCCAACTAGTTAGTTCGGGCACCGGGGAGCTGTTTTTT	CASSQLVSSGTGELFF
TRBV4-2	few	TRBD1	TRBJ1-4	17	TGTGCCAGCAGCCAAAACCCAACAGGGGACCGTAATGAAAAACTGTTTTTT	CASSQNPTGDRNEKLFF
TRBV5-8	once	TRBD1	TRBJ2-7	15	TGTGCCAGCAGCTTGGCCGGTACAGGGGCCGACGAGCAGTACTTC	CASSLAGTGADEQYF
TRBV2	NA	NA	TRBJ2-1	15	TGTGCCAGCAGCGCCGGGACAAGTAGACTCAATGAGCAGTTCTTC	CASSAGTSRLNEQFF
TRBV3-1/TRBV3-2	NA	TRBD1	TRBJ2-2	14	TGTGCCAGCAGGTATTCAGGGGGCAACGGGGAGCTGTTTTTT	CASRYSGGNGELFF
TRBV4-1	NA	NA	TRBJ1-1	14	TGCGCCAGCAGCCTATCAACAGGCTTCACTGAAGCTTTCTTT	CASSLSTGFTEAFF
TRBV7-8	NA	NA	TRBJ2-7	18	TGTGCCAGCAGCGCACTCGCCACCCTCGGGGGGCGAAGCTACGAGCAGTACTTC	CASSALATLGGRSYEQYF
TRBV12-5	NA	NA	TRBJ2-3	13	TGTGCTAGTGGTTTGGTAGGGGCGGATACGCAGTATTTT	CASGLVGADTQYF
TRBV11-2	NA	TRBD1	TRBJ1-2	16	TGTGCCAGCAGCTCCAACGGACAGGGGGCGCGGTATGGCTACACCTTC	CASSSNGQGARYGYTF
TRBV15	once	NA	TRBJ1-6	13	TGTGCCACCAGCAGACAACAGGGCTCACCCCTCCACTTT	CATSRQQGSPLHF
TRBV29-1	NA	NA	TRBJ1-3	15	TGCAGCGTTTGGGGGAGCGGGGCAAGAGGAAACACCATATATTTT	CSVWGSGARGNTIYF
TRBV9	NA	NA	TRBJ2-7	14	TGTGCCAGCAGCGCGAACCCGGGAAACTACGAGCAGTACTTC	CASSANPGNYEQYF
TRBV19	NA	NA	TRBJ1-5	14	TGTGCCAGTATGTTGATCGGGTTCAATCAGCCCCAGCATTTT	CASMLIGFNQPQHF
TRBV7-9	NA	NA	TRBJ2-3	15	TGTGCCAGCAGGGGAGTAGCAGCTTGGTCAGATACGCAGTATTTT	CASRGVAAWSDTQYF
TRBV6-5	few	NA	TRBJ1-2	13	TGTGCCAGCAACCACAGGACTAACTATGGCTACACCTTC	CASNHRTNYGYTF
TRBV5-4	NA	NA	TRBJ2-1	13	TGTGCCAGCACCCAACTAATAGGGGGGGACGAGTTCTTC	CASTQLIGGDEFF
TRBV6-5	once	TRBD1	TRBJ2-3	15	TGTGCCAGCGCTCCTGAACAGGGGGCCACAGATACGCAGTATTTT	CASAPEQGATDTQYF
TRBV6-1	few	NA	TRBJ2-7	16	TGTGCCAGCAGTGAAGCTGGGACACAAATATCCTACGAGCAGTACTTC	CASSEAGTQISYEQYF
TRBV6-1	NA	NA	TRBJ1-1	14	TGTGCCAGCAGAGAAGAGGGGTTAGAAACTGAAGCTTTCTTT	CASREEGLETEAFF
TRBV19	NA	TRBD1	TRBJ2-2	14	TGTGCCAGTTACCCGACAGGGCGATCCGGGGAGCTGTTTTTT	CASYPTGRSGELFF
TRBV14	NA	TRBD1	TRBJ2-7	15	TGTGCCAGCAGTCAATGGGAGACAGGGTATTACGAGCAGTACTTC	CASSQWETGYYEQYF
TRBV5-1	once	TRBD1	TRBJ1-2	13	TGCGCCAGCAGTTTGGACAGGACCTATGGCTACACCTTC	CASSLDRTYGYTF
TRBV5-1	NA	TRBD1	TRBJ1-4	18	TGCGCCAGCAGCTTACAGACAGGGGCAAGGGGAAGCGGGGAAAAACTGTTTTTT	CASSLQTGARGSGEKLFF
TRBV7-9	once	NA	TRBJ1-2	13	TGTGCCAGCAGAGAAATGGGGGCTAGCGGCTACACCTTC	CASREMGASGYTF
TRBV12-5	NA	TRBD2	TRBJ2-1	19	TGTGCTAGTGGTTTGGCCCCGAGGGCTAGCGGACCTTCCTACAATGAGCAGTTCTTC	CASGLAPRASGPSYNEQFF
TRBV15	NA	NA	TRBJ1-5	13	TGTGCCACCAGTAGCCAGAGCAATCAGCCCCAGCATTTT	CATSSQSNQPQHF
TRBV29-1	NA	NA	TRBJ2-7	15	TGCAGCGTTGAAGATCTTGGCAGGGGTGTCTACGAGCAGTACTTC	CSVEDLGRGVYEQYF
TRBV6-2/TRBV6-3	NA	NA	TRBJ2-7	14	TGTGCCAGCAGTTTCTTTCGGGGGACCTACGAGCAGTACTTC	CASSFFRGTYEQYF
TRBV9	NA	TRBD1	TRBJ2-5	15	TGTGCCAGCAGCGCCCAGACAGGGGTACAAGAGACCCAGTACTTC	CASSAQTGVQETQYF
TRBV18	NA	TRBD1	TRBJ1-5	17	TGTGCCAGCTCAGCCTCCGGACAGGGGAGACGGAATCAGCCCCAGCATTTT	CASSASGQGRRNQPQHF
TRBV2	NA	TRBD1	TRBJ1-5	15	TGTGCCAGCAGTCTACCGGGACAGGGCAATCAGCCCCAGCATTTT	CASSLPGQGNQPQHF
TRBV14	NA	NA	TRBJ2-7	13	TGTGCCAGCAGGTACCAGGGAAAGGACGAGCAGTACTTC	CASRYQGKDEQYF
TRBV10-1	few	TRBD2	TRBJ2-2	17	TGCGCCAGCAGTCTAGGGACTAGCGGGGGCAACACCGGGGAGCTGTTTTTT	CASSLGTSGGNTGELFF
TRBV7-3	NA	TRBD1	TRBJ1-1	13	TGTGCCAGCAGTAAGGGACAGGGGAATGTAGCTTTCTTT	CASSKGQGNVAFF
TRBV29-1	NA	TRBD2	TRBJ2-3	14	TGCAGCGTGGATAAAGGACTAGCGGGAGATACGCAGTATTTT	CSVDKGLAGDTQYF
TRBV14	few	TRBD1	TRBJ2-4	13	TGTGCCAGCAGCTTGGGACAGGGGAACATTCAGTACTTC	CASSLGQGNIQYF
TRBV3-1/TRBV3-2	NA	NA	TRBJ2-5	13	TGTGCCAGCAGACCTAGTGGGGGCGAGACCCAGTACTTC	CASRPSGGETQYF
TRBV24-1	NA	TRBD2	TRBJ2-5	15	TGTGCCACCAGTGATTTGTCGGGGGGAGGAGAGACCCAGTACTTC	CATSDLSGGGETQYF
TRBV4-1	NA	NA	TRBJ1-5	14	TGCGCCAGCAGCCAAGGTCAGGGGAATCAGCCCCAGCATTTT	CASSQGQGNQPQHF
TRBV3-1/TRBV3-2	NA	TRBD1	TRBJ1-4	17	TGTGCCAGCAGCCAATTGGGGACAGGGGGGACTAATGAAAAACTGTTTTTT	CASSQLGTGGTNEKLFF
TRBV9	NA	NA	TRBJ1-6	16	TGTGCCAGCAGCGTAGGGGCGAGCTCCTATAATTCACCCCTCCACTTT	CASSVGASSYNSPLHF
TRBV30	NA	NA	TRBJ1-5	13	TGTGCCTGGAGGAAAGGGGCCAATCAGCCCCAGCATTTT	CAWRKGANQPQHF
TRBV6-1	NA	NA	TRBJ1-2	15	TGTGCCAGCAGTGAGCCGGGACAAGGAAACTATGGCTACACCTTC	CASSEPGQGNYGYTF
TRBV28	NA	NA	TRBJ1-2	12	TGTGCCAGCAAAGGCAGGCTCTATGGCTACACCTTC	CASKGRLYGYTF
TRBV12-3/TRBV12-4	NA	TRBD1	TRBJ2-5	13	TGTGCCAGCAGGGGGACAGGGCGGGAGACCCAGTACTTC	CASRGTGRETQYF
TRBV3-1/TRBV3-2	NA	TRBD2	TRBJ2-5	18	TGTGCCAGCAGCCAAGATAGGGGTGGACTAGCGGCACAAGAGACCCAGTACTTC	CASSQDRGGLAAQETQYF
TRBV3-1/TRBV3-2	NA	NA	TRBJ1-2	12	TGTGCCAGCAGCCAAGGATCTATCGGCTACACCTTC	CASSQGSIGYTF
TRBV28	NA	TRBD2	TRBJ2-2	18	TGTGCCAGCAGTTCTATGCTCCTGGGACTAGCCTTGACCGGGGAGCTGTTTTTT	CASSSMLLGLALTGELFF
TRBV5-1	NA	TRBD2	TRBJ2-3	17	TGCGCCAGCAGCCAAAGGGTAGCGGGGGATAGCACAGATACGCAGTATTTT	CASSQRVAGDSTDTQYF